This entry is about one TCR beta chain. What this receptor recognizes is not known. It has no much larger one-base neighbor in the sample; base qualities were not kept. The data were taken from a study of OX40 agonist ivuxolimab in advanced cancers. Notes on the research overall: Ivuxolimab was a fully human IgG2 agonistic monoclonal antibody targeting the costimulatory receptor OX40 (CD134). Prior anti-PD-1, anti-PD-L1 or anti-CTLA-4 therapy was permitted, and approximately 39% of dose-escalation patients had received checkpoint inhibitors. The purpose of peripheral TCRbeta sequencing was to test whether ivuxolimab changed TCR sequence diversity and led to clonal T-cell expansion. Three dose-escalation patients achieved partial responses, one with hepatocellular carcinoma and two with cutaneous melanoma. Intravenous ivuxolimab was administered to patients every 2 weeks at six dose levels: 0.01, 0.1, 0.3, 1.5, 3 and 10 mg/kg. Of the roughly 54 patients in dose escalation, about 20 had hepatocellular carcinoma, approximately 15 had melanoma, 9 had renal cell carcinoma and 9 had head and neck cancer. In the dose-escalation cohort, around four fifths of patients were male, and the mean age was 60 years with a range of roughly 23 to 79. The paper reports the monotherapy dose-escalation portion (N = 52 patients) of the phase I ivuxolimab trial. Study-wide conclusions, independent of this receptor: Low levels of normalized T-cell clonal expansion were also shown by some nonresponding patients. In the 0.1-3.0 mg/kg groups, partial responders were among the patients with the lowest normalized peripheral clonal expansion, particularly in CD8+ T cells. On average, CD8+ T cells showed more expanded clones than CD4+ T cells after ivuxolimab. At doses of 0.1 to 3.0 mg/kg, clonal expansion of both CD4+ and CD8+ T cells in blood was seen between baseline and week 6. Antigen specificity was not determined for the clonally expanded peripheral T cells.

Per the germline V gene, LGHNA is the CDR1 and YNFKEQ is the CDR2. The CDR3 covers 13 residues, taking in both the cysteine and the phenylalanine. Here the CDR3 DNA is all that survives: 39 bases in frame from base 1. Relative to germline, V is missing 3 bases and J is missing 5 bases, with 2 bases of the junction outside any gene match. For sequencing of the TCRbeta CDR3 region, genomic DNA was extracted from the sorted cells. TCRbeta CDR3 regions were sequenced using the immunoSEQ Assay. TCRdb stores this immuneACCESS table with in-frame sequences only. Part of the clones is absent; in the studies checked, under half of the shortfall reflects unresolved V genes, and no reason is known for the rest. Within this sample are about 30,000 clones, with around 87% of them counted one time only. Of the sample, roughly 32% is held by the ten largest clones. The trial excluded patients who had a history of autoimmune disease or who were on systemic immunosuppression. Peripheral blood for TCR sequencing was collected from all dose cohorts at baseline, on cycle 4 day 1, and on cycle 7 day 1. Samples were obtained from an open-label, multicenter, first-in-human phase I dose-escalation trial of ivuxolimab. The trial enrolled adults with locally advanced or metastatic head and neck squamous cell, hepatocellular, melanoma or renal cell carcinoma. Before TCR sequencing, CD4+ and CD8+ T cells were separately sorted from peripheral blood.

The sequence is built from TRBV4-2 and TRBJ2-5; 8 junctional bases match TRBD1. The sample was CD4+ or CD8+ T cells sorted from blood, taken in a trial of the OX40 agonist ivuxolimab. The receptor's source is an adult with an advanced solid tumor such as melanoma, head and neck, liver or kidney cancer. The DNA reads TGTGCCAGCAGCCAGACAGGGGCCGAGACCCAGTACTTC. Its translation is CASSQTGAETQYF.